The sequence of this T cell receptor (beta chain) was determined in a study of tumor and adjacent non-tumor tissue in lung cancer. Three rounds of nested PCR, following a modified ARM-PCR protocol, produced the TCRbeta library. MiXCR was run by TCRdb on the multiplex PCR reads, yielding one entry per CDR3 protein. Among 95,000 to 150,000 distinct CDR3 sequences, around three fifths were seen once, and the ten largest hold about 13%. As to this clonotype: As yet, its antigen is unknown. Its ends do not fully match the called genes, so a read error is possible.

General study findings and limits: Tumor repertoires had a smaller top 100 clone share than normal lung.

This CDR3 is built from 13 residues. Germline lookup yields CDR1 SQVTM and CDR2 ANQGSEA. This sample's RNA came from whole unsorted tissue. The chain carries TRBV29-1 and TRBJ1-1, with a possible D match to TRBD1 (6 bases). The sequenced material came from lung tumor tissue. The clonotype originates from a man younger than 40 with non-small cell lung cancer. CDR3 in DNA: TGCAGCGCCATACTACAGGGTGACACTGAAGTTTTCTTT. Translation gives CSAILQGDTEVFF.